This T cell receptor (beta chain) was retrieved from a study of T cell responses to AZD1222 COVID-19 vaccine. Unmatched junction bases numbered 6, after V lost 0 bases and J lost 6 bases. This CDR3 contains 18 residues. CDR1 and CDR2 from the germline V gene are ENHRY and SYGVKD. Clones were sequenced by immunoSEQ multiplex PCR, and TCRdb holds only the in-frame ones, with some missing. Of 150,000 to 200,000 clones listed, over 80% were seen once; the top ten hold around 2.5%. The chain has TRBV10-3 and TRBJ2-2, with 14 bases fitting TRBD2. Here the sequenced sample was peripheral blood, taken on day 0 of MenACWY control vaccination. This receptor was obtained from an adult in good health. In nucleotides, the CDR3 is TGTGCCATCAGTGAGTCGCGGGGGACTAGCGGGAGTTCCGGGGAGCTGTTTTTT. It is translated as CAISESRGTSGSSGELFF.